These 17 T cell receptor beta chains came from one sample sequenced in a study of Tregs in tolerant kidney transplant recipients. Some clones are missing from TCRdb's copy, which holds only in-frame ones; the method was immunoSEQ multiplex PCR. Of around 78,000 clones in the sample, 75% to 95% are singletons; the top ten hold approximately 0.33%. Sample: Tregs from blood, taken before the transplant. The receptor set was obtained from a human donor who received a combined kidney and bone marrow transplant.

The table lists this clone with a few counts. This chain uses TRBV28 with TRBJ2-7; 7 nucleotides align to TRBD2. Per germline, CDR1 MDHEN and CDR2 SYDVKM. The V gene end was trimmed by 3 bases and the J gene end by 2 bases; junction bases not matched to a gene: 4. CDR3 length: 14 residues. CDR3 in DNA: TGTGCCAGCAGTTTCGAAGGGAGGGCCTACGAGCAGTACTTC. It is translated as CASSFEGRAYEQYF.

The rearrangement links TRBV5-6 to TRBJ2-7; the D is unclear. From germline, CDR1 is SGHDT and CDR2 YYEEEE. Trimming removed 1 base from V and 0 bases from J, with 8 bases in between. The CDR3 length is 14 residues. The CDR3 here is CASSLSPSSYEQYF. CDR3 bases: TGTGCCAGCAGCTTGTCCCCCAGCTCCTACGAGCAGTACTTC.

This chain connects TRBV27 to TRBJ1-2; D might be TRBD1 (5 bases). CDR3 length: 14 residues. Germline CDR1 and CDR2: MNHEY and SMNVEV (reference sequence). Deletions cut 6 bases from V and 4 bases from J, with 15 bases between. The CDR3 DNA reads TGTGCCAGCAGGAAACAGACAGATCGCTATGGCTACACCTTC. Translating gives CASRKQTDRYGYTF.

V is TRBV6-6 and J is TRBJ2-3; D ambiguous. CDR3 length: 15 residues. Trimming left V 6 bases short and J 4 bases short, with 17 bases between. The germline CDR1 and CDR2 sequences are MNHNY and SVGAGI (reference sequence). The chain's CDR3 is CASSPIRHGADTQYF. The CDR3 nucleotides are TGTGCCAGCAGCCCAATTCGTCATGGGGCAGATACGCAGTATTTT.

The gene calls are TRBV4-3 and TRBJ2-7; TRBD2 matches 7 bases. J gave up 4 bases and V 0 bases, and 3 bases lay outside the gene matches. The CDR3 extends over 14 amino acids. CDR1 LGHNA and CDR2 YSLEER come from the germline V gene. The CDR3 nucleotides read TGCGCCAGCAGCCAAGAAGCGGGACGTTACGAGCAGTACTTC. Translated, it gives CASSQEAGRYEQYF.

The chain uses TRBV11-2 and TRBJ2-1, with 7 nucleotides matching TRBD2. This CDR3 is built from 16 residues. The J segment lost 3 bases and the V segment lost 6 bases, leaving 11 bases of the junction unmatched. CDR1 is SGHAT and CDR2 is FQNNGV in the germline V gene. CDR3 amino acids: CASRVALAVNYNEQFF. The CDR3 bases are TGTGCCAGCAGAGTAGCCCTAGCGGTTAACTACAATGAGCAGTTCTTC.

The V and J genes are TRBV28 and TRBJ2-6; no clear D. The V gene lost 6 bases and the J gene lost 0 bases, with 15 bases spanning the gap. The germline V gene has CDR1 MDHEN and CDR2 SYDVKM. This CDR3 has 17 amino acids. In nucleotides, the CDR3 is TGTGCCAGCAGCTTACTCGGACCGTACTCTGGGGCCAACGTCCTGACTTTC. Translating it yields CASSLLGPYSGANVLTF. Full variable domain (remainder filled in from reference TRBV28 and TRBJ2-6): DVKVTQSSRYLVKRTGEKVFLECVQDMDHENMFWYRQDPGLGLRLIYFSYDVKMKEKGDIPEGYSVSREKKERFSLILESASTNQTSMYLCASSLLGPYSGANVLTFGAGSRLTVL.

CDR3 in amino acids: CASSHLQGVTQYF. Here the CDR3 DNA reads TGTGCCAGCAGCCATTTACAGGGAGTTACGCAGTATTTT. This chain joins TRBV14 and TRBJ2-3; D possibly corresponds to TRBD1 (6 bases). V was cut by 3 bases and J by 8 bases, with 12 bases left in between. Per germline, CDR1 SGHDN and CDR2 FVKESK. The CDR3 totals 13 residues.

This clone was counted between two and nine times. The V and J genes are TRBV6-5 and TRBJ1-2; TRBD1 agrees at 10 bases. The CDR3 totals 15 residues. The J segment lost 1 base and the V segment lost 5 bases, leaving 4 bases of the junction unmatched. Germline CDR1 MNHEY, CDR2 SVGAGI. CDR3 bases: TGTGCCAGCAGTCGACAGGGGGCCCGTAACTATGGCTACACCTTC. This gives the protein CASSRQGARNYGYTF.

Concerning this clone: The junction differs from germline at one of its ends, possibly a read error. The rearrangement links TRBV7-7 to TRBJ2-2; D might be TRBD1 (5 bases). The CDR3 has 20 amino acids. Germline-derived CDR1 and CDR2 are SSHAT and FNYEAQ (reference sequence). The CDR3: CASSLDEGQGIFMNTGELFF. CDR3 DNA sequence: TGTGCTAGCAGCTTAGACGAAGGGCAGGGAATTTTTATGAACACCGGGGAGCTGTTTTTT.

V gene TRBV7-3 combines with J gene TRBJ2-1; 12 nucleotides align to TRBD2. Germline values: CDR1 SGHTA, CDR2 FQGTGA. CDR3 length: 15 residues. J lost 9 bases, V lost 5 bases, and 8 bases had no gene match. In nucleotides, the CDR3 is TGTGCCAGCAGCCCGACTAGCGGGAGCTCCAGTGAGCAGTTCTTC. Translated, it gives CASSPTSGSSSEQFF.

The chain links TRBV5-6 to TRBJ1-2; tentatively, D is TRBD1 (5 bases). Germline CDR1 SGHDT, CDR2 YYEEEE. The germline V and J ends were trimmed by 5 bases and 0 bases, with 17 bases remaining between them. This CDR3 has 16 residues. In DNA, the CDR3 is TGTGCCAGCAGTTCCTTAACAGGCCCGGCTAACTATGGCTACACCTTC. Translating gives CASSSLTGPANYGYTF. Using reference TRBV5-6 and TRBJ1-2 for the parts outside the CDR3, the full variable domain is DAGVTQSPTHLIKTRGQQVTLRCSPKSGHDTVSWYQQALGQGPQFIFQYYEEEERQRGNFPDRFSGHQFPNYSSELNVNALLLGDSALYLCASSSLTGPANYGYTFGSGTRLTVV.

The rearrangement uses TRBV11-2 and TRBJ2-5, with TRBD1 matching over 12 bases. Trimming cost V 3 bases and J 5 bases; bases outside gene matches: 4. This CDR3 is built from 15 residues. Germline values: CDR1 SGHAT, CDR2 FQNNGV. Here the CDR3 DNA reads TGTGCCAGCAGCTTGGGACAGGGGGCCTGGGAGACCCAGTACTTC. It translates to CASSLGQGAWETQYF.

The gene calls are TRBV5-1 and TRBJ1-1; D remains ambiguous. Trimming stripped 0 bases from V and 0 bases from J, with 9 bases between. This CDR3 region has 15 residues. Germline V gene lookup returns CDR1 SGHRS and CDR2 YFSETQ. The CDR3 spells CASSLAANMNTEAFF. Here the CDR3 DNA reads TGCGCCAGCAGCTTGGCCGCCAATATGAACACTGAAGCTTTCTTT.

The gene calls are TRBV7-3 and TRBJ2-2, with D possibly matching TRBD2 (7 bases). Trimming cost V 5 bases and J 4 bases, with 17 bases left between them. The germline V gene encodes CDR1 SGHTA and CDR2 FQGTGA. The CDR3 is 16 residues long. CDR3: CASSPEAGAGTGELFF. The CDR3 nucleotides read TGTGCCAGCAGCCCCGAGGCGGGGGCGGGCACCGGGGAGCTGTTTTTT.

This chain uses TRBV19 with TRBJ2-7; 7 bases fit TRBD2. The CDR3 has 14 amino acids. The V gene's germline CDR1 is LNHDA and CDR2 SQIVND (reference sequence). Germline trimming cut 3 bases from V and 3 bases from J; bases unmatched to any gene: 5. The CDR3 protein is CASSIGRSFYEQYF. The CDR3 DNA reads TGTGCCAGTAGTATCGGGAGGAGCTTCTACGAGCAGTACTTC.

V gene TRBV30 combines with J gene TRBJ1-3; D possibly corresponds to TRBD1 (6 bases). The germline V gene has CDR1 GTSNPN and CDR2 SVGIG (reference sequence). The CDR3 runs to 15 residues. V was shortened by 3 bases and J by 4 bases, with 16 bases between the two germline ends. This CDR3 is CAWSEGGHIGNTIYF. The CDR3 bases are TGTGCCTGGAGCGAAGGGGGACACATAGGAAACACCATATATTTT.